A single sample is the source of the 14 T cell receptor beta chains below, sequenced in a study of OX40 agonist ivuxolimab in advanced cancers. The repertoire was sequenced with immunoSEQ multiplex PCR; TCRdb's copy has only in-frame clones and lacks some. Found here are 20,000 to 30,000 clones, nearly 85% of them singletons; the top ten hold under 9%. Sequences were derived from CD4+ or CD8+ T cells sorted from blood, sampled in a trial of the OX40 agonist ivuxolimab. The receptor source for this set is an adult with an advanced solid tumor such as melanoma, head and neck, liver or kidney cancer.

This chain uses TRBV9 with TRBJ2-3; D might be TRBD1 or TRBD2, each matching 5 bases. The germline gives CDR1 SGDLS, CDR2 YYNGEE. The V end lost 1 base, the J end lost 3 bases, and 12 bases lay between the germline ends. The CDR3 is 15 amino acids. DNA of the CDR3: TGTGCCAGCAGCGTAACAGGTGGGGGTACAGATACGCAGTATTTT. Its protein product is CASSVTGGGTDTQYF.

This chain connects TRBV4-3 to TRBJ2-3; tentative D call: TRBD2 (6 bases). Looked up from germline, CDR1 is LGHNA and CDR2 is YSLEER. The CDR3 extends over 16 amino acids. V was shortened by 0 bases and J by 2 bases, with 12 bases between the two germline ends. This chain's CDR3 is CASSQELLAYTDTQYF. The CDR3 DNA sequence: TGCGCCAGCAGCCAAGAGTTACTAGCCTACACAGATACGCAGTATTTT.

The rearrangement uses TRBV4-2 and TRBJ2-1, with 11 bases identical to TRBD2. There are 18 residues in the CDR3. The V gene's germline CDR1 is LGHNA and CDR2 YNFKEQ. The junction had 10 bases not matched to a gene; V was cut back by 0 bases and J by 6 bases. The CDR3 nucleotides are TGTGCCAGCAGCCAAGATATAGCGGGGGGGATTACGGTCAATGAGCAGTTCTTC. As protein: CASSQDIAGGITVNEQFF.

This clone was recorded a few times. The CDR3 DNA follows: TGTGCCAGCAGGGTGGACAGGGGTCCGACTGAAGCTTTCTTT. This gives the protein CASRVDRGPTEAFF. The chain carries TRBV2 and TRBJ1-1; 9 positions agree with TRBD1. V was pared by 6 bases and J by 5 bases, with 7 bases of the junction left unmatched. The CDR3 runs to 14 residues. Per the germline V gene, CDR1 is SNHLY and CDR2 is FYNNEI.

V and J are TRBV9 and TRBJ2-7, with D maybe TRBD2 (7 bases). CDR3 size: 17 residues. Trimming took 4 bases from V and 4 from J, leaving 24 bases between them. Germline-derived CDR1 and CDR2 are SGDLS and YYNGEE. The CDR3 DNA sequence: TGTGCCAGCAGCCCACGAGGGGGGGCTGGATTTGGATACGAGCAGTACTTC. Translating it yields CASSPRGGAGFGYEQYF.

This sequence joins TRBV27 and TRBJ2-1; D gene unclear. CDR1 and CDR2 (germline): MNHEY, SMNVEV (reference sequence). V dropped 3 bases and J dropped 4 bases, with 16 bases sitting between them. The CDR3 loop spans 16 amino acids. The CDR3 region is CASSFPSDGNYNEQFF. The CDR3 DNA reads as TGTGCCAGCAGTTTCCCTTCGGACGGAAATTACAATGAGCAGTTCTTC.

In its sample, this clone was seen a few times. The V gene is TRBV7-9, the J gene TRBJ2-1, with 11 nucleotides matching TRBD2. The V gene end was trimmed by 5 bases and the J gene end by 3 bases; junction bases not matched to a gene: 6. Germline V gene data show CDR1 as SEHNR and CDR2 as FQNEAQ (reference sequence). The CDR3 extends over 16 amino acids. The CDR3 is CASSPTSGGGYNEQFF. In nucleotides, the CDR3 is TGTGCCAGCAGCCCTACTAGCGGGGGTGGCTACAATGAGCAGTTCTTC. The complete variable domain, with remaining parts taken from reference TRBV7-9 and TRBJ2-1, reads DTGVSQNPRHKITKRGQNVTFRCDPISEHNRLYWYRQTLGQGPEFLTYFQNEAQLEKSRLLSDRFSAERPKGSFSTLEIQRTEQGDSAMYLCASSPTSGGGYNEQFFGPGTRLTVL.

This clone was counted between two and nine times. This chain joins TRBV9 and TRBJ1-1; D is uncertain. CDR3 length: 12 residues. CDR1 and CDR2 from the germline V gene are SGDLS and YYNGEE. V was trimmed by 6 bases and J by 3 bases, leaving 9 bases between them. CDR3 in DNA: TGTGCCAGCACCGGTGATCACACTGAAGCTTTCTTT. Translating it yields CASTGDHTEAFF.

The V and J genes are TRBV2 and TRBJ2-3; TRBD2 aligns across 12 bases. CDR3 length: 14 residues. The V gene end was trimmed by 6 bases and the J gene end by 4 bases; junction bases not matched to a gene: 2. Germline CDR1 is SNHLY and CDR2 is FYNNEI. The DNA of the CDR3 is TGTGCCAGCAGCGGACTAGCGGGGCCAGATACGCAGTATTTT. It is translated as CASSGLAGPDTQYF.

This clone is a singleton in its sample. The chain uses TRBV27 and TRBJ2-7; 9 bases match TRBD1. The length of the CDR3 is 13 residues. Germline CDR1 and CDR2: MNHEY and SMNVEV (reference sequence). V shed 5 bases, J shed 3 bases, and the junction held 2 bases outside the gene matches. CDR3 sequence reads: CASSPGQGYEQYF. CDR3 in DNA: TGTGCCAGCAGTCCGGGACAGGGCTACGAGCAGTACTTC.

The rearrangement joins TRBV7-9 to TRBJ2-7; 11 bases align to TRBD1. The CDR3 spans 18 residues. The V gene's germline CDR1 is SEHNR and CDR2 FQNEAQ (reference sequence). Germline trimming cut 5 bases from V and 3 bases from J; bases unmatched to any gene: 15. Here the CDR3 DNA reads TGTGCCAGCAGCCCGCGAGAGATGGGACAGGGGGTTATCTACGAGCAGTACTTC. Its translation: CASSPREMGQGVIYEQYF. The variable domain in full, with the rest retrieved from reference TRBV7-9 and TRBJ2-7, is DTGVSQNPRHKITKRGQNVTFRCDPISEHNRLYWYRQTLGQGPEFLTYFQNEAQLEKSRLLSDRFSAERPKGSFSTLEIQRTEQGDSAMYLCASSPREMGQGVIYEQYFGPGTRLTVT.

V gene TRBV7-6 combines with J gene TRBJ1-1; TRBD1 is a possible D gene (5 bases). The CDR3 consists of 14 residues. In germline, CDR1 is SGHVS, CDR2 FNYEAQ. Trimming pared 3 bases from V and 4 bases from J, leaving 12 bases between. The CDR3 loop is CASSFGGVGTEAFF. As DNA, the CDR3 is TGTGCCAGCAGCTTTGGGGGGGTGGGCACTGAAGCTTTCTTT. The whole variable domain, filled in from reference TRBV7-6 and TRBJ1-1, reads GAGVSQSPRYKVTKRGQDVALRCDPISGHVSLYWYRQALGQGPEFLTYFNYEAQQDKSGLPNDRFSAERPEGSISTLTIQRTEQRDSAMYRCASSFGGVGTEAFFGQGTRLTVV.

The chain uses TRBV9 and TRBJ1-5; D may be TRBD1 (6 bases). Germline V gene data show CDR1 as SGDLS and CDR2 as YYNGEE. Trimming left V 0 bases short and J 1 base short, with 8 bases between. The CDR3 length is 15 residues. The CDR3 sequence: CASSVGTGSNQPQHF. Written as DNA, the CDR3 is TGTGCCAGCAGCGTAGGAACAGGGAGCAATCAGCCCCAGCATTTT.

The V and J genes are TRBV4-3 and TRBJ2-1; 8 bases are a match to TRBD1. The germline gives CDR1 LGHNA, CDR2 YSLEER. CDR3 length: 14 residues. The ends lost 4 bases at V and 4 bases at J; junction bases unmatched: 3. The CDR3 reads CASSRGTGYNEQFF. CDR3 DNA: TGCGCCAGCAGCCGAGGGACAGGTTACAATGAGCAGTTCTTC.